The next 21 T cell receptor beta chains were all read from a single sample in a study of cytomegalovirus exposure and HLA in healthy donors. The study ran its PCR with 60 Vbeta and 13 Jbeta primers. Repertoires were generated with immunoSEQ multiplex PCR, while TCRdb's copy carries only in-frame clones and drops some. This table has some 190,000 clones, 77% appearing once. The sequencing sample was made of PBMCs. Receptor source: a young man in good health and CMV-seronegative.

The CDR3 DNA follows: TGTGCCAGCAGCTTAATCCCGGGACAGTCAATTATTCCACCGTTTTTT. Amino acid sequence: CASSLIPGQSIIPPFF. This chain joins TRBV7-3 and TRBJ1-4, with TRBD1 matching 7 bases. With V trimmed by 1 base and J by 16 bases, 18 bases remained unmatched. This CDR3 has 16 amino acids. In germline, CDR1 is SGHTA, CDR2 FQGTGA. Based on the CDR3 plus reference TRBV7-3 and TRBJ1-4, the full variable domain is GAGVSQTPSNKVTEKGKYVELRCDPISGHTALYWYRQSLGQGPEFLIYFQGTGAADDSGLPNDRFFAVRPEGSVSTLKIQRTERGDSAVYLCASSLIPGQSIIPPFFGSGTQLSVL.

The V and J genes are TRBV30 and TRBJ1-3; 7 bases fit TRBD1. This CDR3 has 13 residues. The germline V gene has CDR1 GTSNPN and CDR2 SVGIG (reference sequence). The CDR3 loop is CAKGAVSGNTIYF. CDR3 in DNA: TGTGCAAAGGGGGCAGTCTCTGGAAACACCATATATTTT.

This sequence joins TRBV27 and TRBJ2-7; 7 bases match TRBD1. The CDR3 runs 15 residues. Germline lookup yields CDR1 MNHEY and CDR2 SMNVEV (reference sequence). Trimming removed 4 bases from V and 0 bases from J; junction bases left unmatched: 6. CDR3 sequence reads: CASSSAGTDSYEQYF. CDR3 nucleotide sequence: TGTGCCAGCAGTTCAGCCGGGACAGACTCCTACGAGCAGTACTTC.

The chain combines TRBV7-8 with TRBJ2-5, with TRBD2 as a possible D gene (6 bases). The DNA matches TRBJ2-7 better at its end, which makes the J call doubtful. Per germline, CDR1 SGHVS and CDR2 FQNEAQ. This CDR3 contains 14 residues. CDR3 in amino acids: CASSLWRDSYEQYF. The CDR3 region has the DNA TGTGCCAGCAGCTTATGGCGGGACTCCTACGAGCAGTACTTC.

This chain joins TRBV15 and TRBJ2-5; D is unclear. CDR1 and CDR2 (germline): LNHNV, YYDKDF (reference sequence). Trimming removed 0 bases at V and 4 bases at J, with 9 bases between. The CDR3 contains 14 residues. The CDR3 sequence: CATSRDRRTETQYF. Written as DNA, the CDR3 is TGTGCCACCAGCAGAGATCGGAGAACAGAGACCCAGTACTTC.

This chain links TRBV28 with TRBJ1-2; D not resolved. Trimming removed 3 bases from V and 8 bases from J, with 10 bases in between. Germline-derived CDR1 and CDR2 are MDHEN and SYDVKM. The CDR3 spans 12 residues. The CDR3 sequence: CASSFVPGGYTF. In DNA, the CDR3 is TGTGCCAGCAGTTTTGTCCCGGGAGGCTACACCTTC.

This clone occurred once. V gene TRBV6-1 combines with J gene TRBJ2-7; 11 bases match TRBD2. The germline V gene has CDR1 MNHNS and CDR2 SASEGT. The J segment lost 6 bases and the V segment lost 7 bases, leaving 8 bases of the junction unmatched. This CDR3 contains 14 residues. In DNA, the CDR3 is TGTGCCAGCACCCAACTAGCGGGAGCTGGCGAGCAGTACTTC. Amino acids: CASTQLAGAGEQYF.

The chain carries TRBV19 and TRBJ2-1; 12 positions agree with TRBD2. CDR3 length: 18 residues. The V segment lost 7 bases and the J segment 2 bases; nucleotides outside the gene matches: 12. Germline V gene lookup returns CDR1 LNHDA and CDR2 SQIVND (reference sequence). In DNA form, the CDR3 reads TGTGCCAGTAAGTCCTTGGACCGGACTAGCGGGACCTACAATGAGCAGTTCTTC. This translates into CASKSLDRTSGTYNEQFF.

This clone was seen only once. The CDR3 nucleotides are TGCGCCAGCAGCTTGGCCGTCTTTGGGAGCTCCTACGAGCAGTACTTC. Its translation: CASSLAVFGSSYEQYF. The chain joins TRBV5-1 to TRBJ2-5, with D possibly being TRBD2 (5 bases). Matching the DNA end better, TRBJ2-7 makes the J call doubtful. This CDR3 has 16 residues. In germline, CDR1 is SGHRS, CDR2 YFSETQ.

A word on this clone: The sample carries other DNA sequences with the same CDR3. The DNA for the CDR3 is TGTGCCAGCAGCCTAGGGGACAGGGGAAATCAGCCCCAGCATTTT. Amino acid sequence: CASSLGDRGNQPQHF. The genes are TRBV7-9 and TRBJ1-5, with 10 nucleotides matching TRBD1. Germline V lookup: CDR1 SEHNR, CDR2 FQNEAQ (reference sequence). The CDR3 has 15 amino acids. V shed 5 bases, J shed 4 bases, and the junction held 5 bases outside the gene matches.

V is TRBV6-5 and J is TRBJ2-7; TRBD1 is a possible D gene (6 bases). Trimming shortened V by 5 bases and J by 6 bases, and 14 bases separated the two germline ends. The CDR3 covers 13 residues. Germline CDR1 reads MNHEY; CDR2 reads SVGAGI. The CDR3 here is CASSRSTGSEQYF. The CDR3 nucleotides read TGTGCCAGCAGTCGATCTACAGGGTCCGAGCAGTACTTC.

The chain combines TRBV7-9 with TRBJ1-2; D may be TRBD1 (5 bases). There are 12 residues in the CDR3. The V gene lost 6 bases and the J gene lost 6 bases, with 11 bases spanning the gap. Germline assignment: CDR1 SEHNR and CDR2 FQNEAQ (reference sequence). CDR3 in DNA: TGTGCCAGCAGAGAGCAGGGCAATGGCTACACCTTC. It translates to CASREQGNGYTF. The variable domain in full, with the rest retrieved from reference TRBV7-9 and TRBJ1-2, is DTGVSQNPRHKITKRGQNVTFRCDPISEHNRLYWYRQTLGQGPEFLTYFQNEAQLEKSRLLSDRFSAERPKGSFSTLEIQRTEQGDSAMYLCASREQGNGYTFGSGTRLTVV.

V usage is TRBV2 and J usage is TRBJ2-5; D is possibly TRBD1 (6 bases). The J call may be wrong; the DNA end is better matched by TRBJ2-7. CDR3 length: 13 amino acids. CDR1 and CDR2 from the germline V gene are SNHLY and FYNNEI. The CDR3 loop is CASVTGSTYEQYF. CDR3 DNA: TGTGCCAGCGTGACAGGATCCACCTACGAGCAGTACTTC.

The rearrangement uses TRBV29-1 and TRBJ2-6; D is possibly TRBD1 (5 bases). Germline V gene lookup returns CDR1 SQVTM and CDR2 ANQGSEA. This CDR3 has 14 residues. The V end was cut by 6 bases, the J end by 4 bases, with 13 bases between. This CDR3 is CSVVQGYGANVLTF. DNA for the CDR3: TGCAGCGTCGTCCAGGGTTACGGGGCCAACGTCCTGACTTTC. The entire variable domain, with the rest obtained from reference TRBV29-1 and TRBJ2-6, is as follows: SAVISQKPSRDICQRGTSLTIQCQVDSQVTMMFWYRQQPGQSLTLIATANQGSEATYESGFVIDKFPISRPNLTFSTLTVSNMSPEDSSIYLCSVVQGYGANVLTFGAGSRLTVL.

Only a few counts were recorded for this clone. V usage is TRBV5-6 and J usage is TRBJ2-7, with D uncertain. From germline, CDR1 is SGHDT and CDR2 YYEEEE. The V gene lost 2 bases and the J gene lost 7 bases, with 16 bases spanning the gap. The CDR3 consists of 14 residues. CDR3 region: CASSFSSPYGEQYF. The CDR3 nucleotides are TGTGCCAGCAGCTTCTCTAGTCCTTACGGTGAGCAGTACTTC. Filled out from reference TRBV5-6 and TRBJ2-7, the complete variable domain reads DAGVTQSPTHLIKTRGQQVTLRCSPKSGHDTVSWYQQALGQGPQFIFQYYEEEERQRGNFPDRFSGHQFPNYSSELNVNALLLGDSALYLCASSFSSPYGEQYFGPGTRLTVT.

This clone was counted between two and nine times. The chain has TRBV27 and TRBJ2-7, with a weak D call TRBD2 (6 bases). CDR3 size: 15 residues. With 5 bases removed from V and 0 bases from J, the gap between germline ends came to 14 bases. Germline CDR1 MNHEY, CDR2 SMNVEV (reference sequence). The CDR3 sequence is CASSTPTGVSYEQYF. The CDR3 DNA reads as TGTGCCAGCAGTACCCCGACGGGAGTCTCCTACGAGCAGTACTTC.

The chain combines TRBV7-8 with TRBJ1-3, with D maybe TRBD1 (5 bases). This CDR3 contains 18 residues. Trimming pared 4 bases from V and 0 bases from J, leaving 19 bases between. Germline V gives CDR1 SGHVS, CDR2 FQNEAQ. DNA of the CDR3: TGTGCCAGCAGCTCCCAGAATCCAGGGCTACGCTCTGGAAACACCATATATTTT. Amino acids: CASSSQNPGLRSGNTIYF.

The chain has TRBV4-2 and TRBJ1-2; D gene uncertain. Germline V gene sequence: CDR1 LGHNA, CDR2 YNFKEQ. The CDR3 totals 17 residues. Trimming removed 1 base at V and 4 bases at J, with 19 bases between. CDR3 DNA: TGTGCCAGCAGCCAAGGGGTCGGGGAAGGCCCTCCCTATGGCTACACCTTC. The encoded protein is CASSQGVGEGPPYGYTF.

The genes are TRBV30 and TRBJ1-1; the D is unclear. The germline V and J ends were trimmed by 2 bases and 2 bases, with 9 bases remaining between them. Germline CDR1 GTSNPN, CDR2 SVGIG (reference sequence). The CDR3 has 13 amino acids. The CDR3 bases are TGTGCCTGGAGTCTGGGCAGAAACACTGAAGCTTTCTTT. Translating it yields CAWSLGRNTEAFF.

The chain carries TRBV27 and TRBJ2-7, with 8 positions matching TRBD1. This CDR3 spans 14 amino acids. Germline values: CDR1 MNHEY, CDR2 SMNVEV (reference sequence). The V segment lost 6 bases and the J segment 0 bases; nucleotides outside the gene matches: 4. CDR3 nucleotides: TGTGCCAGCAGGCGAGGGACAGGCTCCTACGAGCAGTACTTC. Its translation is CASRRGTGSYEQYF.

The J gene is TRBJ2-7, the V gene TRBV13; no clear D gene. Germline V CDR1 and CDR2: PRHDT, FYEKMQ (reference sequence). The V gene lost 1 base and the J gene lost 1 base, with 8 bases spanning the gap. The CDR3 is 14 amino acids. The CDR3 loop reads CASSLARGSYEQYF. DNA for the CDR3: TGTGCCAGCAGCTTAGCCCGAGGATCCTACGAGCAGTACTTC. Based on the CDR3 plus reference TRBV13 and TRBJ2-7, the full variable domain is AAGVIQSPRHLIKEKRETATLKCYPIPRHDTVYWYQQGPGQDPQFLISFYEKMQSDKGSIPDRFSAQQFSDYHSELNMSSLELGDSALYFCASSLARGSYEQYFGPGTRLTVT.